This paragraph covers one TCR beta chain sequence. Genomic DNA, serving as template, underwent TCR beta VDJ and CDR3 profiling. Via MiXCR, TCRdb re-called the reads, giving one row per CDR3 protein. The sample carries some 190,000 distinct CDR3 sequences, around half recorded once. CDR1 and CDR2 from the germline V gene are SNHLY and FYNNEI. The CDR3 spans 14 residues. With 6 bases clipped from V and 5 bases from J, the junction kept 8 bases outside the gene matches. The entry originates in a study of CD8+CD57+ T cells in acquired aplastic anemia. On the study more broadly: Quantities of DNA derived from sorted CD4+ and CD8+ cells averaged approximately 3 ug.

V and J are TRBV2 and TRBJ2-7; 9 bases match TRBD2. This clonotype was sampled from a human donor in good health, serving as a control. The sequenced material came from sorted CD4+, CD8+, or CD8+CD57+ T cells (not recorded which) from PBMCs. The CDR3 region is CASRRSGSRDEQYF. The CDR3 coding sequence is TGTGCCAGCAGGCGTAGCGGGAGTCGCGACGAGCAGTACTTC.